This record concerns one T cell receptor (beta chain) sequence. Its antigen specificity is not known. No base-level quality is on record; no much larger clone is a single base apart. Systemically healthy Caucasian individuals from Russia, approximately 39 in total and aged roughly 6 to 100 years, were included as donors. Ten milliliters of peripheral blood were drawn from each donor into EDTA-treated Vacutainer tubes. PBMCs were isolated by Ficoll-Paque density-gradient centrifugation, with at least 7 million obtained per sample. Trizol reagent was used to extract total RNA from the PBMCs, yielding at least 5.5 micrograms per sample. For every donor, flow cytometry on a PBMC aliquot measured the percentage of naive CD45RAhigh/CD27high T cells. This entry belongs to a study of blood T cells in healthy people across ages (dated by TCRdb to 2013 to 2016). A note on the overall study: Template switching captured roughly one uniquely barcoded TCR beta cDNA molecule per two T cells in model experiments. The study measured age-related changes in TCR beta repertoire diversity using deep sequencing normalized with unique cDNA molecular identifiers. Donors were grouped into four age groups: young (average approximately 16 years), middle-aged (39), aged (roughly 67) and long-lived (approximately 78). To avoid experimental bias, donors of different ages were randomly spread across the sequencing lanes. The study analyzed two additional independent replicas of 1 million unique cDNA reads from the same blood draw for two donors, one aged 18 to 30 and one aged 80 or older. Beyond this particular receptor, the publication reports: There was a strong correlation between observed TCR beta diversity and the percentage of naive T cells measured by flow cytometry. Observed TCR beta diversity per million T cells fell roughly linearly with age, and a significant reduction was already apparent by age around 40. The CMV infection status of donors was not known, potentially confounding age-related changes in expanded clonotypes. Bulk unsorted PBMC profiling prevented conclusive comparison of naive and antigen-experienced compartments. Total diversity estimates from one million sequenced T cells were considered lower bounds and underestimates. Compared with the aged group, the long-lived group had more naive CD4+ T cells, fewer expanded clones and increased TCR diversity, suggesting age selection.

From the germline V gene (reference sequence), CDR1 is LNHNV and CDR2 is YYDKDF. The CDR3 covers 14 residues, taking in both the cysteine and the phenylalanine. The only DNA kept is the CDR3, 42 bases in frame from the first base. Between the V and J ends, shortened by 1 base and 2 bases respectively, the junction contains 6 bases. The library was generated by 5' RACE. The reads were generated on an Illumina HiSeq 2500. A second PCR of about 7 to 12 cycles was performed with a sample-barcoded 5' primer and a J-beta primer mix. A unique molecular identifier was introduced onto each TCR beta cDNA molecule by a template-switch 5' adaptor carrying 12 random nucleotides. Each sample yielded at least 2.5 million CDR3-containing paired-end reads. First-strand cDNA synthesis was performed from all RNA using the Mint cDNA synthesis kit, with priming by a TRBC-specific oligonucleotide. Following uracil-DNA glycosylase treatment, all cDNA underwent a first 18-cycle PCR with the universal primers M1SS and BC2_uni_R. As for the authors' bioinformatics: For normalization, 1 million high-quality reads were randomly selected from each sample, with every read carrying a distinct molecular identifier. Reads sharing molecular identifiers were discarded rather than binned into consensus sequences. MiTCR, run with a Q25 quality threshold and the strictest error-elimination algorithm, handled CDR3 identification, clonotype clustering and error correction. Lower-bound total TCR beta diversity was estimated with a nonparametric unseen species model using Euler transformation. TCRdb trimmed public reads at Q25 via fastp, called clones via MiXCR and kept in-frame beta chains. Every CDR3 protein is listed once, alongside the most common genes and DNA of its rows. TCRdb's processing, not the study's, gives the V and J calls here. The sample table lists roughly 2 million distinct CDR3 sequences, less than 50% of them with a count of one. The ten largest clones capture more than 2% of the sample.

The source is a woman in her thirties or forties in good health. The sequencing sample was made of blood. The chain links TRBV15 with TRBJ1-5, with the D gene uncertain. CDR3 region: CATSRVGGNQPQHF. In nucleotides, the sequence is TGTGCCACCAGCAGAGTCGGGGGCAATCAGCCCCAGCATTTT.